A selection of T cell receptor beta chains follows, all from one sample in a study of cytomegalovirus exposure and HLA in healthy donors. TCRdb's copy holds only in-frame clones and misses some; the assay was immunoSEQ multiplex PCR. This table holds around 51,000 clones. Specimen: PBMCs. The receptors here all came from a man between 40 and 49 years old in good health and CMV-seropositive. The CDR3 runs from the conserved cysteine through the conserved F or W. Each record gives: clone size, J gene, D gene, V gene, CDR3 protein, CDR3 DNA. The D gene is left open where the match is weak. A row's size may be missing; if present it is once, few, many or a size class.

clone size: -
J gene: TRBJ1-5
D gene: -
V gene: TRBV2
CDR3 protein: CASASGGTSHQPQHF
CDR3 DNA: TGTGCCAGCGCGAGTGGGGGCACTTCCCATCAGCCCCAGCATTTT

clone size: -
J gene: TRBJ1-1
D gene: -
V gene: TRBV6-5
CDR3 protein: CASSYSGGAFF
CDR3 DNA: TGTGCCAGCAGTTACTCGGGAGGGGCTTTCTTT

clone size: -
J gene: TRBJ2-7
D gene: -
V gene: TRBV2
CDR3 protein: CASTSDTYEQYF
CDR3 DNA: TGTGCCAGCACGTCCGACACCTACGAGCAGTACTTC

clone size: -
J gene: TRBJ2-3
D gene: TRBD2
V gene: TRBV7-3
CDR3 protein: CASSPHSGGGTDTQYF
CDR3 DNA: TGTGCCAGCAGCCCCCACAGCGGGGGGGGCACAGATACGCAGTATTTT

clone size: -
J gene: TRBJ1-4
D gene: TRBD1
V gene: TRBV30
CDR3 protein: CAAGTGGNEKLFF
CDR3 DNA: TGTGCCGCTGGGACAGGGGGGAATGAAAAACTGTTTTTT

clone size: -
J gene: TRBJ1-2
D gene: -
V gene: TRBV28
CDR3 protein: CASSSGQWGGYTF
CDR3 DNA: TGTGCCAGCAGTTCTGGACAGTGGGGCGGCTACACCTTC

clone size: -
J gene: TRBJ2-3
D gene: -
V gene: TRBV9
CDR3 protein: CASSVVQGTIDTQYF
CDR3 DNA: TGTGCCAGCAGCGTAGTCCAGGGGACGATAGATACGCAGTATTTT

clone size: -
J gene: TRBJ2-3
D gene: -
V gene: TRBV5-8
CDR3 protein: CASSRRADTQYF
CDR3 DNA: TGTGCCAGCAGCCGGAGGGCAGATACGCAGTATTTT

clone size: -
J gene: TRBJ1-5
D gene: TRBD1
V gene: TRBV16
CDR3 protein: CASSQRETGGRLEPQHF
CDR3 DNA: TGTGCCAGCAGCCAGCGTGAAACAGGGGGCCGTTTAGAGCCCCAGCATTTT

clone size: -
J gene: TRBJ2-3
D gene: TRBD2
V gene: TRBV5-4
CDR3 protein: CASSPGGSGMPDTQYF
CDR3 DNA: TGTGCCAGCAGCCCCGGTGGTAGCGGGATGCCAGATACGCAGTATTTT

clone size: -
J gene: TRBJ2-6
D gene: -
V gene: TRBV7-9
CDR3 protein: CASSFAGANVLTF
CDR3 DNA: TGTGCCAGCAGCTTCGCTGGGGCCAACGTCCTGACTTTC

clone size: -
J gene: TRBJ1-2
D gene: -
V gene: TRBV7-9
CDR3 protein: CASSLGVSYGYTF
CDR3 DNA: TGTGCCAGCAGCTTAGGCGTCTCCTATGGCTACACCTTC

clone size: -
J gene: TRBJ2-7
D gene: -
V gene: TRBV6-1
CDR3 protein: CASALLGVSYEQYF
CDR3 DNA: TGTGCCAGCGCTCTTCTAGGGGTATCCTACGAGCAGTACTTC

clone size: -
J gene: TRBJ2-3
D gene: -
V gene: TRBV28
CDR3 protein: CASSSAPGFDPDTQYF
CDR3 DNA: TGTGCCAGCAGTTCCGCCCCTGGCTTTGATCCAGATACGCAGTATTTT

clone size: -
J gene: TRBJ2-3
D gene: -
V gene: TRBV5-1
CDR3 protein: CASSLSGMGDTQYF
CDR3 DNA: TGCGCCAGCAGCTTATCAGGGATGGGGGATACGCAGTATTTT

clone size: -
J gene: TRBJ1-6
D gene: -
V gene: TRBV30
CDR3 protein: CAWRLSPGVSPLHF
CDR3 DNA: TGTGCCTGGAGGCTCTCTCCGGGGGTTTCACCCCTCCACTTT

clone size: -
J gene: TRBJ2-7
D gene: TRBD1
V gene: TRBV10-3
CDR3 protein: CAISDTGGYYEQYF
CDR3 DNA: TGTGCCATCAGTGACACAGGGGGCTACTACGAGCAGTACTTC

clone size: -
J gene: TRBJ1-5
D gene: -
V gene: TRBV6-1
CDR3 protein: CASSEARYERNQPQHF
CDR3 DNA: TGTGCCAGCAGTGAAGCGCGGTACGAGCGGAATCAGCCCCAGCATTTT

clone size: -
J gene: TRBJ1-1
D gene: -
V gene: TRBV5-1
CDR3 protein: CASSLAEISEAFF
CDR3 DNA: TGCGCCAGCAGCTTGGCCGAGATCTCTGAAGCTTTCTTT

clone size: -
J gene: TRBJ1-1
D gene: TRBD1
V gene: TRBV7-9
CDR3 protein: CASSPRTGPEAFF
CDR3 DNA: TGTGCCAGCAGCCCGAGGACAGGGCCTGAAGCTTTCTTT

clone size: -
J gene: TRBJ1-1
D gene: -
V gene: TRBV28
CDR3 protein: CASSPPMRRTEAFF
CDR3 DNA: TGTGCCAGCAGCCCCCCCATGAGGAGGACTGAAGCTTTCTTT

clone size: -
J gene: TRBJ1-1
D gene: -
V gene: TRBV13
CDR3 protein: CASSLARGIEAFF
CDR3 DNA: TGTGCCAGCAGCTTAGCCAGGGGCATTGAAGCTTTCTTT

clone size: -
J gene: TRBJ2-3
D gene: TRBD2
V gene: TRBV19
CDR3 protein: CASSGEGSSDTQYF
CDR3 DNA: TGTGCCAGTAGTGGGGAGGGGAGCTCAGATACGCAGTATTTT

clone size: -
J gene: TRBJ1-1
D gene: -
V gene: TRBV28
CDR3 protein: CASRLPRGTEAFF
CDR3 DNA: TGTGCCAGCAGGCTGCCTCGGGGCACTGAAGCTTTCTTT

clone size: -
J gene: TRBJ2-3
D gene: TRBD2
V gene: TRBV19
CDR3 protein: CASSKAGLTDTQYF
CDR3 DNA: TGTGCCAGTAGCAAAGCGGGACTCACAGATACGCAGTATTTT

clone size: -
J gene: TRBJ1-3
D gene: -
V gene: TRBV5-5
CDR3 protein: CASSSDTSSGNTIYF
CDR3 DNA: TGTGCCAGCAGCTCGGACACGAGCTCTGGAAACACCATATATTTT

clone size: -
J gene: TRBJ1-6
D gene: -
V gene: TRBV9
CDR3 protein: CASSVLGVNSPLHF
CDR3 DNA: TGTGCCAGCAGCGTACTAGGGGTTAATTCACCCCTCCACTTT

clone size: -
J gene: TRBJ2-7
D gene: TRBD1
V gene: TRBV7-2
CDR3 protein: CASSPQGQGNEQYF
CDR3 DNA: TGTGCCAGCAGCCCCCAGGGACAGGGGAACGAGCAGTACTTC

clone size: -
J gene: TRBJ1-2
D gene: -
V gene: TRBV5-1
CDR3 protein: CASSDGGESLYGYTF
CDR3 DNA: TGCGCCAGCAGCGATGGGGGGGAATCCCTCTATGGCTACACCTTC

clone size: -
J gene: TRBJ2-2
D gene: -
V gene: TRBV19
CDR3 protein: CASRAGWGASNTGELFF
CDR3 DNA: TGTGCCAGTAGAGCAGGATGGGGCGCCTCGAACACCGGGGAGCTGTTTTTT

clone size: -
J gene: TRBJ2-7
D gene: TRBD1
V gene: TRBV28
CDR3 protein: CATEDRTGGGYEQYF
CDR3 DNA: TGTGCCACCGAAGACCGGACAGGAGGTGGGTACGAGCAGTACTTC

clone size: -
J gene: TRBJ2-7
D gene: TRBD2
V gene: TRBV11-2
CDR3 protein: CASSPAGYYEQYF
CDR3 DNA: TGTGCCAGCAGCCCAGCGGGGTATTACGAGCAGTACTTC

clone size: -
J gene: TRBJ2-7
D gene: -
V gene: TRBV5-1
CDR3 protein: CASSLDGLTYEQYF
CDR3 DNA: TGCGCCAGCAGCTTGGATGGGCTAACCTACGAGCAGTACTTC

clone size: -
J gene: TRBJ1-1
D gene: -
V gene: TRBV9
CDR3 protein: CASRGDGPEAFF
CDR3 DNA: TGTGCCAGCAGAGGGGATGGACCTGAAGCTTTCTTT

clone size: -
J gene: TRBJ2-7
D gene: -
V gene: TRBV5-1
CDR3 protein: CASSLSSYEQYF
CDR3 DNA: TGCGCCAGCAGCTTGTCCAGCTACGAGCAGTACTTC

clone size: -
J gene: TRBJ2-1
D gene: -
V gene: TRBV9
CDR3 protein: CASSVQGRRDYNEQFF
CDR3 DNA: TGTGCCAGCAGCGTACAGGGGAGAAGAGACTACAATGAGCAGTTCTTC

clone size: medium-sized
J gene: TRBJ1-2
D gene: TRBD1
V gene: TRBV7-2
CDR3 protein: CASSDRQGDFRGGYTF
CDR3 DNA: TGTGCCAGCAGCGACCGACAGGGAGATTTTAGAGGTGGCTACACCTTC

clone size: -
J gene: TRBJ2-5
D gene: TRBD1
V gene: TRBV28
CDR3 protein: CASSLAAGGAETQYF
CDR3 DNA: TGTGCCAGCAGTTTAGCTGCAGGGGGCGCGGAGACCCAGTACTTC

clone size: -
J gene: TRBJ2-7
D gene: -
V gene: TRBV15
CDR3 protein: CATSRDLAAYEQYF
CDR3 DNA: TGTGCCACCAGCAGAGATCTGGCAGCCTACGAGCAGTACTTC

clone size: -
J gene: TRBJ2-7
D gene: TRBD2
V gene: TRBV30
CDR3 protein: CAWSPLAGGEQYF
CDR3 DNA: TGTGCCTGGAGTCCGCTAGCGGGAGGGGAGCAGTACTTC

clone size: -
J gene: TRBJ1-2
D gene: -
V gene: TRBV15
CDR3 protein: CATSWAQETYGYTF
CDR3 DNA: TGTGCCACCAGCTGGGCCCAGGAAACCTATGGCTACACCTTC

clone size: -
J gene: TRBJ2-7
D gene: -
V gene: TRBV7-9
CDR3 protein: CASSTDTLREQYF
CDR3 DNA: TGTGCCAGCAGCACGGACACCTTACGCGAGCAGTACTTC

clone size: medium-sized
J gene: TRBJ2-5
D gene: -
V gene: TRBV2
CDR3 protein: CASSTGMETQYF
CDR3 DNA: TGTGCCAGCAGCACAGGGATGGAGACCCAGTACTTC

clone size: -
J gene: TRBJ2-7
D gene: TRBD2
V gene: TRBV2
CDR3 protein: CASSGEGQYEQYF
CDR3 DNA: TGTGCCAGCAGTGGGGAGGGCCAGTACGAGCAGTACTTC

clone size: -
J gene: TRBJ1-6
D gene: -
V gene: TRBV28
CDR3 protein: CASSPGAAPLHF
CDR3 DNA: TGTGCCAGCAGCCCAGGGGCGGCACCCCTCCACTTT

clone size: -
J gene: TRBJ2-2
D gene: TRBD1
V gene: TRBV19
CDR3 protein: CASSIKGGQGNTGELFF
CDR3 DNA: TGTGCCAGTAGTATTAAAGGCGGACAGGGGAACACCGGGGAGCTGTTTTTT

clone size: medium-sized
J gene: TRBJ1-5
D gene: -
V gene: TRBV7-2
CDR3 protein: CASSQQDGDSNQPQHF
CDR3 DNA: TGTGCCAGCAGCCAACAGGACGGAGATAGCAATCAGCCCCAGCATTTT

clone size: -
J gene: TRBJ2-5
D gene: -
V gene: TRBV7-2
CDR3 protein: CASSLYGGTLETQYF
CDR3 DNA: TGTGCCAGCAGCCTTTACGGGGGAACTCTAGAGACCCAGTACTTC